The 21 T cell receptor beta chains given below trace back to one sample, sequenced in a study of shared clonotypes between healthy human individuals. Profiled with immunoSEQ multiplex PCR; TCRdb holds only in-frame clones, not every one. Of roughly 700,000 clones detected, less than 85% appear once; the ten largest clones hold roughly 1.7%. Sample: memory CD4+ T cells sorted from blood. Documented subset: CD45RA-negative fraction. The receptors were gathered from a woman in her thirties in good health.

Concerning this clone itself: This same CDR3 is encoded by further DNA sequences in the sample. This chain uses TRBV6-5 with TRBJ2-2; the D is unclear. Trimming removed 5 bases at V and 4 bases at J, with 8 bases between. This CDR3 has 13 amino acids. Germline V lookup: CDR1 MNHEY, CDR2 SVGAGI. The chain's CDR3 is CASSSPGTGELFF. CDR3 sequence (DNA): TGTGCCAGCAGTAGCCCGGGCACCGGGGAGCTGTTTTTT.

J is TRBJ2-3 and V is TRBV18; D might be TRBD2 (5 bases). V shed 3 bases and J shed 6 bases, with 10 bases lying between them. CDR1 KGHSH and CDR2 LQKENI come from the germline V gene. This CDR3 contains 13 residues. Here the CDR3 DNA reads TGTGCCAGCTCACCGCAGCGGTCTGATACGCAGTATTTT. This sequence encodes CASSPQRSDTQYF.

This clone was found once. This chain connects TRBV7-9 to TRBJ2-7; D tentatively reads TRBD1 or TRBD2 (5 bases each). Trimming took off 3 bases at V and 0 bases at J, with 12 bases between the two ends. The CDR3 is made up of 15 amino acids. The germline gives CDR1 SEHNR, CDR2 FQNEAQ (reference sequence). This CDR3 reads CASSFLSGSSYEQYF. The CDR3 DNA reads as TGTGCCAGCAGCTTTTTATCAGGGAGCTCCTACGAGCAGTACTTC.

The chain links TRBV28 to TRBJ1-5; D unresolved. CDR3 length: 13 amino acids. Deletions cut 3 bases from V and 7 bases from J, with 10 bases between. Germline CDR1 reads MDHEN; CDR2 reads SYDVKM. CDR3 sequence (DNA): TGTGCCAGCAGTTTCAAGGGAAGGCAGCCCCAGCATTTT. This sequence encodes CASSFKGRQPQHF.

This clone has a handful of counts. The rearrangement links TRBV18 to TRBJ2-5; no clear D. The CDR3 totals 12 residues. Germline CDR1 KGHSH, CDR2 LQKENI. The V and J ends lost 0 bases and 2 bases respectively, with 1 base between them. CDR3 DNA: TGTGCCAGCTCACCACCTCAAGAGACCCAGTACTTC. This translates into CASSPPQETQYF.

This clone was seen at least ten times. The rearrangement links TRBV6-1 to TRBJ2-4; 9 positions agree with TRBD1. The germline CDR1 and CDR2 sequences are MNHNS and SASEGT. V lost 5 bases to trimming and J lost 7 bases; unmatched junction nucleotides: 9. This CDR3 is 15 amino acids long. CDR3 residues: CASSKTGTGMNIQYF. CDR3 DNA sequence: TGTGCCAGCAGTAAAACCGGGACAGGGATGAACATTCAGTACTTC.

This clone was counted between two and nine times. Other DNA sequences in the same sample also yield this CDR3. The CDR3 is CASSPPANTEAFF. Written as DNA, the CDR3 is TGTGCCAGCTCACCACCGGCGAACACTGAAGCTTTCTTT. The chain joins TRBV18 to TRBJ1-1; no clear D gene. The V gene lost 0 bases and the J gene lost 1 base, with 3 bases spanning the gap. The germline V gene has CDR1 KGHSH and CDR2 LQKENI. CDR3 length equals 13 residues.

This clone appeared a single time. V is TRBV19 and J is TRBJ1-2, with 8 bases that match TRBD1. V lost 6 bases, J lost 6 bases, and 12 bases stayed unmatched. Germline V gene sequence: CDR1 LNHDA, CDR2 SQIVND (reference sequence). The CDR3 extends over 15 amino acids. CDR3 sequence (DNA): TGTGCCAGTAGGGGAATTGGACAGGGCAGAGATGGCTACACCTTC. Encoded protein: CASRGIGQGRDGYTF.

The chain is built from TRBV5-1 and TRBJ1-2; 9 nucleotides align to TRBD1. The germline CDR1 and CDR2 sequences are SGHRS and YFSETQ. The V segment lost 4 bases and the J segment 9 bases; nucleotides outside the gene matches: 10. This CDR3 has 14 residues. DNA of the CDR3: TGCGCCAGCAGCACTCCGGGACAGGGCTTCAGCTACACCTTC. Protein sequence: CASSTPGQGFSYTF. The full variable domain, its missing parts supplied by reference TRBV5-1 and TRBJ1-2, is KAGVTQTPRYLIKTRGQQVTLSCSPISGHRSVSWYQQTPGQGLQFLFEYFSETQRNKGNFPGRFSGRQFSNSRSEMNVSTLELGDSALYLCASSTPGQGFSYTFGSGTRLTVV.

This clone was counted at least ten times. Within the sample, other DNA sequences also encode this same CDR3. The rearrangement joins TRBV6-5 to TRBJ1-2, with 7 bases aligning to TRBD1. This CDR3 region has 13 residues. With V trimmed by 6 bases and J by 4 bases, 5 bases remained unmatched. Germline CDR1 is MNHEY and CDR2 is SVGAGI. CDR3 coding DNA: TGTGCCAGCAGCCGAGGACAGGTCTATGGCTACACCTTC. This sequence encodes CASSRGQVYGYTF.

V is TRBV5-5 and J is TRBJ2-7; the match to TRBD2 covers 10 bases. V lost 0 bases to trimming and J lost 3 bases; unmatched junction nucleotides: 3. Germline V gives CDR1 SGHKS, CDR2 YYEKEE (reference sequence). The CDR3 loop spans 15 amino acids. CDR3 sequence (DNA): TGTGCCAGCAGCTTGGCGGTAGCGGGAGGCTACGAGCAGTACTTC. Residues: CASSLAVAGGYEQYF.

The chain combines TRBV6-5 with TRBJ2-1; D call uncertain. This CDR3 region has 13 residues. Trimming took off 3 bases at V and 3 bases at J, with 6 bases between the two ends. In germline, CDR1 is MNHEY, CDR2 SVGAGI. CDR3 loop: CASSYLGYNEQFF. The CDR3 nucleotides are TGTGCCAGCAGTTATCTGGGCTACAATGAGCAGTTCTTC.

This clone has more than one count but fewer than ten. The chain has TRBV6-1 and TRBJ2-7; no firm D call. The CDR3 contains 15 residues. CDR1 is MNHNS and CDR2 is SASEGT in the germline V gene. V lost 6 bases and J lost 6, with 21 bases in between. This CDR3 reads CASSELASLSSEQYF. CDR3 nucleotide sequence: TGTGCCAGCAGCGAACTCGCTTCGTTGTCATCCGAGCAGTACTTC.

This clone was recorded only once. The CDR3 coding sequence is TGTGCCATCAGTGAGTCGTCGGGACTAGGGGGCTACGAGCAGTACTTC. Its translation: CAISESSGLGGYEQYF. This chain links TRBV10-3 with TRBJ2-7; the match to TRBD2 covers 8 bases. Germline trimming cut 0 bases from V and 3 bases from J; bases unmatched to any gene: 7. The CDR3 has 16 amino acids. Germline CDR1 and CDR2: ENHRY and SYGVKD.

The CDR3 spells CASSGESNIEAFF. For the CDR3, the DNA is TGTGCCAGCAGCGGAGAGAGTAATATTGAAGCTTTCTTT. The gene calls are TRBV9 and TRBJ1-1; D gene ambiguous. Trimming took 3 bases from V and 7 from J, leaving 13 bases between them. The CDR3 is 13 residues long. Germline loops: CDR1 SGDLS, CDR2 YYNGEE.

The table lists this clone with a count of one. The V gene is TRBV27, the J gene TRBJ1-3; D might be TRBD1 (5 bases). Between the trimmed V and J ends, which lost 3 bases and 4 bases, there was a span of 10 bases. Germline V gene sequence: CDR1 MNHEY, CDR2 SMNVEV (reference sequence). This CDR3 spans 14 amino acids. The CDR3 nucleotides read TGTGCCAGCAGTTTGAGGGGAATCGGAAACACCATATATTTT. Its protein product is CASSLRGIGNTIYF.

The gene calls are TRBV19 and TRBJ1-5; no clear D gene. Germline CDR1 LNHDA, CDR2 SQIVND (reference sequence). V was pared by 8 bases and J by 6 bases, with 14 bases between. There are 13 residues in the CDR3. The CDR3 here is CASSYDGSQPQHF. The CDR3 bases are TGTGCCAGTTCCTACGACGGGAGTCAGCCCCAGCATTTT.

This chain joins TRBV4-1 and TRBJ1-2; D is unresolved. This CDR3 is 15 amino acids long. V lost 4 bases and J 4 bases, leaving 16 bases between the germline ends. The germline gives CDR1 MGHRA, CDR2 YSYEKL. CDR3 nucleotides: TGCGCCAGCAGCCCCGCCCTGACGGACCTCTATGGCTACACCTTC. This codes for CASSPALTDLYGYTF.

The CDR3 reads CASSVPGQTNYGYTF. In nucleotides, the CDR3 is TGTGCCAGCAGTGTTCCGGGACAGACCAACTATGGCTACACCTTC. This chain uses TRBV6-4 with TRBJ1-2; TRBD1 aligns across 7 bases. The CDR3 is 15 amino acids. V lost 4 bases and J lost 2; bases outside the gene matches: 7. CDR1 and CDR2 (germline): MRHNA, SNTAGT.

This clone was seen a handful of times. The same CDR3 also results from other DNA sequences found in this sample. The chain uses TRBV27 and TRBJ2-6; D is undetermined. The V end was cut by 4 bases, the J end by 0 bases, with 1 base between. In germline, CDR1 is MNHEY, CDR2 SMNVEV (reference sequence). There are 13 residues in the CDR3. The CDR3 protein is CASSSSGANVLTF. The CDR3 nucleotides are TGTGCCAGCAGTTCCTCTGGGGCCAACGTCCTGACTTTC.

The J gene is TRBJ2-3, the V gene TRBV5-4, with 7 bases aligning to TRBD2. CDR1 is SGHNT, CDR2 YYREEE, per germline (reference sequence). This CDR3 spans 14 amino acids. J lost 8 bases, V lost 4 bases, and 10 bases had no gene match. CDR3 DNA: TGTGCCAGCAGCCAAAGGGACTATGAATCTACGCAGTATTTT. Translating gives CASSQRDYESTQYF.